A few counts support the clone carrying this T cell receptor beta chain. No antigen is known for it. The sample is drawn from a study of CD8 T cells in ankylosing spondylitis. Overall study results and limits: Clones that were linked to disease were CD8+ and were relatively rare in peripheral blood. In ankylosing spondylitis blood, a motif of roughly eight highly homologous TCR beta variants appeared characteristic. Previously reported in reactive arthritis synovial fluid and blood were some of the motif variants.

CDR3 length: 14 amino acids. The germline V gene has CDR1 MGHRA and CDR2 YSYEKL. Trimming left V 1 base short and J 7 bases short, with 13 bases between. A quantitative 5'-RACE method, one with molecular barcodes, was used to make TCR beta libraries. MiXCR, run by TCRdb on the 5' RACE reads, gives a single entry per CDR3 protein. This sample has around 440,000 distinct CDR3 sequences, with under 20% found just once. The receptor's source is a male donor with ankylosing spondylitis. Sequenced sample: blood, either unsorted or a sorted T cell fraction (not recorded which). J is TRBJ2-5 and V is TRBV4-1; D is unresolved. CDR3 loop: CASSQGIQPATQYF. CDR3 nucleotides: TGCGCCAGCAGCCAAGGGATCCAGCCGGCGACCCAGTACTTC.